This note documents a single T cell receptor beta chain sequence. What it binds is not known. Study donors comprised healthy, HIV-negative adults devoid of recent acute infection or vaccination. The data were taken from a study of shared clonotypes between healthy human individuals. The wider study: Contributing individuals were two females and a few males aged 18 to 49. Study-wide results and caveats: Among several donors, around 5% of naive CD4 clonotypes were found in common. Non-shared clonotypes had lower generation probabilities than clonotypes shared by all four sorted-subset donors.

The CDR3 is made up of 15 amino acids. Germline trimming cut 3 bases from V and 5 bases from J; bases unmatched to any gene: 8. Germline V gene lookup returns CDR1 SGHNT and CDR2 YYREEE (reference sequence). Clones were sequenced by immunoSEQ multiplex PCR, and TCRdb holds only the in-frame ones, with some missing. The table has a few million clones, about 94% seen once; the top ten hold over 0.1%. V usage is TRBV5-4 and J usage is TRBJ2-3; 8 bases are a match to TRBD2. Specimen: naive CD4+ T cells sorted from blood. As to subset: CD45RA+ positively selected. The TCR originated in a man aged 18 to 29 in good health. The CDR3 bases are TGTGCCAGCAGCTCGGCGGGGGGATCGGGAGATACGCAGTATTTT. Its translation: CASSSAGGSGDTQYF. The entire variable domain, with the rest obtained from reference TRBV5-4 and TRBJ2-3, is as follows: ETGVTQSPTHLIKTRGQQVTLRCSSQSGHNTVSWYQQALGQGPQFIFQYYREEENGRGNFPPRFSGLQFPNYSSELNVNALELDDSALYLCASSSAGGSGDTQYFGPGTRLTVL.